A selection of T cell receptor beta chains follows, all from one sample in a study of cytomegalovirus exposure and HLA in healthy donors. TCRdb's table, derived via immunoSEQ multiplex PCR, lists solely in-frame clones and lacks some. The table lists about 140,000 clones, 65% to 80% of them singletons. Sample: PBMCs. Receptor source: a man between 40 and 49 years old in good health and CMV-seropositive. Both conserved end residues are part of each CDR3. A D gene is named only where the DNA matches it firmly. Expanded clones get a size class; other rows say once, few or many, or leave the size out.

TRBV11-2	.	TRBJ1-1	.	13	TGTGCCAGCAGCTCGACAGTGAACACTGAAGCTTTCTTT	CASSSTVNTEAFF
TRBV2	.	TRBJ1-1	.	13	TGTGCCAGCAGTGGGCAGGAGAACACTGAAGCTTTCTTT	CASSGQENTEAFF
TRBV5-1	TRBD2	TRBJ2-3	.	19	TGCGCCAGCAGCCGCTCCCCGGGACTAGCGGGAGGGCCAACAGATACGCAGTATTTT	CASSRSPGLAGGPTDTQYF
TRBV25-1	TRBD2	TRBJ2-2	.	17	TGTGCCAGCAGTGATCCTACTAGGGAGGGCCTAGTCGGGGAGCTGTTTTTT	CASSDPTREGLVGELFF
TRBV18	.	TRBJ2-7	.	16	TGTGCCAGCTCACCACCGGGAAGCCGGAGGGGTTACGAGCAGTACTTC	CASSPPGSRRGYEQYF
TRBV7-9	.	TRBJ2-1	few	13	TGTGCCAGCAGCTTAGGTACCTACAATGAGCAGTTCTTC	CASSLGTYNEQFF
TRBV19	.	TRBJ2-7	.	14	TGTGCCAGTAGTAACCGGGACTCCTCCTACGAGCAGTACTTC	CASSNRDSSYEQYF
TRBV4-1	TRBD1	TRBJ2-7	.	15	TGCGCCAGCAGCCACGGACAGGGCCTTACCTACGAGCAGTACTTC	CASSHGQGLTYEQYF
TRBV10-3	TRBD2	TRBJ2-1	.	16	TGTGCCATCAGTGAACTAGCGGGAGGGCCGGGGAATGAGCAGTTCTTC	CAISELAGGPGNEQFF
TRBV27	.	TRBJ1-1	.	12	TGTGCCAGCGTAGACAGTTACACTGAAGCTTTCTTT	CASVDSYTEAFF
TRBV19	.	TRBJ1-3	.	15	TGTGCCAGTAGTGTCTCCTGGACTGACGGAAACACCATATATTTT	CASSVSWTDGNTIYF
TRBV5-1	TRBD2	TRBJ2-5	.	16	TGCGCCAGCAGCTTTGGGACTAGCGGGGGCCAAGAGACCCAGTACTTC	CASSFGTSGGQETQYF
TRBV15	.	TRBJ1-4	.	16	TGTGCCACCAGCAGAAACGCAGGGGAAGGGGATGAAAAACTGTTTTTT	CATSRNAGEGDEKLFF
TRBV5-4	.	TRBJ1-5	.	14	TGTGCCAGCAGCCCAGACAGGCAGGATCAGCCCCAGCATTTT	CASSPDRQDQPQHF
TRBV9	.	TRBJ2-7	.	17	TGTGCCAGCAGCCCCCATCAGGGCGGGGGCGTTTCCTACGAGCAGTACTTC	CASSPHQGGGVSYEQYF
TRBV9	.	TRBJ1-2	few	13	TGTGCCAGCAGTCTCAGGGAAGCCTATGGCTACACCTTC	CASSLREAYGYTF
TRBV10-3	TRBD1	TRBJ2-5	.	13	TGTGCCATCGCCGGGACAGGGGGAGAGACCCAGTACTTC	CAIAGTGGETQYF
TRBV5-6	.	TRBJ1-1	.	14	TGTGCCAGCAGCTTGGTCCCAACGGGGACTGAAGCTTTCTTT	CASSLVPTGTEAFF
TRBV29-1	.	TRBJ2-5	.	13	TGCAGCTACCTTTTACCCGGGGGAGAGACCCAGTACTTC	CSYLLPGGETQYF
TRBV5-4	TRBD2	TRBJ2-2	.	16	TGTGCCAGCAGCTTGGAGCTAGCGGCGAACACCGGGGAGCTGTTTTTT	CASSLELAANTGELFF
TRBV9	TRBD1	TRBJ1-1	few	13	TGTGCCAGCAGGGCGACAGGGGGGGCTGAAGCTTTCTTT	CASRATGGAEAFF
TRBV11-2	.	TRBJ2-7	.	12	TGTGCCAGCAGCTTAGTATCCTACGAGCAGTACTTC	CASSLVSYEQYF
TRBV5-4	TRBD1	TRBJ2-7	.	19	TGTGCCAGCCCCCCGGGGGACAGGGTGCTAGGCGACACTCCCTACGAGCAGTACTTC	CASPPGDRVLGDTPYEQYF
TRBV13	TRBD2	TRBJ2-1	.	15	TGTGCCAGCAGCTCGGGACTAGCGGGCGACAATGAGCAGTTCTTC	CASSSGLAGDNEQFF
TRBV7-3	.	TRBJ1-1	once	15	TGTGCCAGCAGCTTAGATTTGGGGGCTGGTACTGAAGCTTTCTTT	CASSLDLGAGTEAFF
TRBV28	.	TRBJ1-2	few	12	TGTGCCAGCCACTCGGGGGTCTATGGCTACACCTTC	CASHSGVYGYTF
TRBV7-9	.	TRBJ2-5	.	13	TGTGCCAGTAGACTTCACGGAGGAGAGACCCAGTACTTC	CASRLHGGETQYF
TRBV28	.	TRBJ1-2	.	15	TGTGCCAGCAGGCTGGATTCCGGGGTAGGATATGGCTACACCTTC	CASRLDSGVGYGYTF
TRBV30	.	TRBJ1-3	.	13	TGTGCCTGGGGGGGGGACCGTGGAAACACCATATATTTT	CAWGGDRGNTIYF
TRBV6-1	TRBD1	TRBJ2-7	.	15	TGTGCCAGCATCCCACCCGACAGGGTATCCTACGAGCAGTACTTC	CASIPPDRVSYEQYF
TRBV5-1	TRBD2	TRBJ2-7	.	17	TGCGCCAGCAGCTTGGAGTCTAGCGGGAGGGTTCCCTACGAGCAGTACTTC	CASSLESSGRVPYEQYF
TRBV15	TRBD1	TRBJ2-7	.	17	TGTGCCACCAGCAGAACACCGGGACAGGTCCAGTTCCGCGAGCAGTACTTC	CATSRTPGQVQFREQYF
TRBV9	.	TRBJ2-5	.	13	TGTGCCAGCAGCGTAGGCGGTGCCGAGACCCAGTACTTC	CASSVGGAETQYF
TRBV29-1	.	TRBJ1-1	once	12	TGCAGCGTTGGTCCGGGGAGCGGTGAAGCTTTCTTT	CSVGPGSGEAFF
TRBV10-1	.	TRBJ1-5	.	13	TGCGCCAGCAGTGACCGGGGGAATCAGCCCCAGCATTTT	CASSDRGNQPQHF
TRBV6-5	.	TRBJ1-5	.	14	TGTGCCAGCAGTTACTCTAATAGCAATCAGCCCCAGCATTTT	CASSYSNSNQPQHF
TRBV6-4	.	TRBJ1-5	once	16	TGTGCCAGCAGTGAAAATGCCAGGCCGGGATTTCAGCCCCAGCATTTT	CASSENARPGFQPQHF
TRBV28	.	TRBJ1-2	.	15	TGTGCCAGCAGTTTACCGACAACAGGGAACTATGGCTACACCTTC	CASSLPTTGNYGYTF
TRBV27	.	TRBJ1-2	once	13	TGTGCCAGCAGTTTGGGGCTTCGCTATGGCTACACCTTC	CASSLGLRYGYTF
TRBV7-9	.	TRBJ2-1	.	15	TGTGCCAGCAGCCGCAACAGGGAGTCCTACAATGAGCAGTTCTTC	CASSRNRESYNEQFF
TRBV7-9	.	TRBJ2-7	.	12	TGTGCCAGCAGTTCCCAGGGTTACGAGCAGTACTTC	CASSSQGYEQYF
TRBV6-6	.	TRBJ2-1	.	13	TGTGCCAGCAGTAGGGACTTCAACAATGAGCAGTTCTTC	CASSRDFNNEQFF
TRBV11-2	TRBD1	TRBJ1-4	few	14	TGTGCCAGCAGCCAAACAGGGGCTAATGAAAAACTGTTTTTT	CASSQTGANEKLFF
TRBV4-2	.	TRBJ2-7	.	16	TGTGCCAGCAGCCAAGATCCGGGGGAGGTCCTCTACGAGCAGTACTTC	CASSQDPGEVLYEQYF
TRBV18	.	TRBJ1-5	.	15	TGTGCCAGCTCCGCGACAGATCCGGGCAATCAGCCCCAGCATTTT	CASSATDPGNQPQHF
TRBV27	TRBD1	TRBJ2-7	.	15	TGTGCCAGCAGCGAGATACAGGGGAGTCCCTACGAGCAGTACTTC	CASSEIQGSPYEQYF
TRBV6-1	TRBD1	TRBJ1-5	.	13	TGTGCCAGCAGTGAGGACAGGGGTCAGCCCCAGCATTTT	CASSEDRGQPQHF
TRBV6-6	.	TRBJ2-7	.	12	TGTGCCACAGGGACTGCCGGGAGAGAGCAGTACTTC	CATGTAGREQYF
TRBV4-2	TRBD1	TRBJ2-6	once	18	TGTGCCAGCAGCCAAGTGCGGACAGGGGGCTCTGGGGCCAACGTCCTGACTTTC	CASSQVRTGGSGANVLTF
TRBV29-1	.	TRBJ1-5	few	13	TGCAGCGTTGAAGAGAGTAGCAATCAGCCCCAGCATTTT	CSVEESSNQPQHF
TRBV27	.	TRBJ1-2	.	14	TGTGCCAGCAGTTTATTGGGGACAAACTATGGCTACACCTTC	CASSLLGTNYGYTF
TRBV5-6	.	TRBJ2-7	.	15	TGTGCCAGCAGCCAGGGGGGACGACCGGCCTACGAGCAGTACTTC	CASSQGGRPAYEQYF
TRBV19	.	TRBJ2-4	few	16	TGTGCCAGTAGTATAGATCGCGGAGGGGACCTAAACATTCAGTACTTC	CASSIDRGGDLNIQYF
TRBV6-5	.	TRBJ1-4	few	14	TGTGCCAGCAGTTACTCGGGCCCTAAAGAAAAACTGTTTTTT	CASSYSGPKEKLFF